One sample yielded the 30 T cell receptor beta chains listed below, sequenced in a study of OX40 agonist ivuxolimab in advanced cancers. Library generation was performed with the immunoSEQ multiplex PCR assay. The source is immuneACCESS, and TCRdb retained only in-frame sequences with V and J called. Part of the clones is not carried over; for the studies checked, unresolved V genes explain less than half of this, and the remainder is unexplained. The table for this sample lists 60,000 or so clones; around 93% of them were counted only once. Roughly 18% of the sample is in the top ten clones. The material was CD4+ or CD8+ T cells sorted from blood, obtained in a trial of the OX40 agonist ivuxolimab. The source is an adult with an advanced solid tumor such as melanoma, head and neck, liver or kidney cancer.

The chain recombines TRBV9 with TRBJ2-1, with D possibly being TRBD2 (6 bases). The CDR3 length is 15 residues. The V and J ends lost 0 bases and 3 bases respectively, with 10 bases between them. The germline V gene encodes CDR1 SGDLS and CDR2 YYNGEE. In nucleotides, the CDR3 is TGTGCCAGCAGCGTAGCGGGAGAAGGCTACAATGAGCAGTTCTTC. Protein: CASSVAGEGYNEQFF.

The chain links TRBV4-3 to TRBJ1-2; 7 bases align to TRBD1. The CDR3 is made up of 15 amino acids. The junction had 8 bases not matched to a gene; V was cut back by 1 base and J by 6 bases. Germline V gene data show CDR1 as LGHNA and CDR2 as YSLEER. The CDR3, as DNA: TGCGCCAGCAGCCAAGTCCTGACAGGGAGCGATGGCTACACCTTC. Protein product: CASSQVLTGSDGYTF.

The chain recombines TRBV7-6 with TRBJ2-3, with 8 bases identical to TRBD2. V lost 5 bases to trimming and J lost 4 bases; unmatched junction nucleotides: 8. From germline, CDR1 is SGHVS and CDR2 FNYEAQ. This CDR3 spans 15 amino acids. The CDR3 DNA follows: TGTGCCAGCAGCCAACCCTCACTAGCGGCAGATACGCAGTATTTT. Encoded protein: CASSQPSLAADTQYF.

This rearrangement joins TRBV4-3 to TRBJ2-1, with TRBD1 identical over 7 bases. From germline, CDR1 is LGHNA and CDR2 YSLEER. The CDR3 extends over 13 amino acids. With 0 bases clipped from V and 10 bases from J, the junction kept 3 bases outside the gene matches. The CDR3 nucleotides are TGCGCCAGCAGCCAAGATCTGGGACAGGAGCAGTTCTTC. Its protein product is CASSQDLGQEQFF.

The chain has TRBV5-6 and TRBJ2-2; 8 bases match TRBD2. The CDR3 covers 15 residues. CDR1 and CDR2 (germline): SGHDT, YYEEEE. V lost 2 bases to trimming and J lost 7 bases; unmatched junction nucleotides: 7. CDR3 DNA: TGTGCCAGCAGCTTCAGCGGGAGATACGGCGGGGAGCTGTTTTTT. Encoded protein: CASSFSGRYGGELFF.

This chain connects TRBV27 to TRBJ2-7, with a possible D match to TRBD1 (5 bases). V shed 4 bases and J shed 0 bases, with 10 bases lying between them. CDR1 and CDR2 from the germline V gene are MNHEY and SMNVEV (reference sequence). CDR3 length equals 14 residues. CDR3 DNA sequence: TGTGCCAGCAGTTATTCAGGGCCCTCCTACGAGCAGTACTTC. This sequence encodes CASSYSGPSYEQYF.

This chain connects TRBV6-6 to TRBJ2-7, with D uncertain. The CDR3 loop spans 15 amino acids. Germline loops: CDR1 MNHNY, CDR2 SVGAGI (reference sequence). The germline V and J ends were trimmed by 2 bases and 0 bases, with 11 bases remaining between them. The CDR3 sequence: CASSYTRPYSYEQYF. CDR3 coding DNA: TGTGCCAGCAGTTACACGAGGCCGTACTCCTACGAGCAGTACTTC.

The V call is TRBV27, the J call TRBJ2-1, with TRBD2 identical over 12 bases. This CDR3 spans 17 amino acids. Per germline, CDR1 MNHEY and CDR2 SMNVEV (reference sequence). V was clipped by 5 bases and J by 8 bases; unmatched bases: 13. The chain's CDR3 is CASSPQTSGSPFDEQFF. In nucleotides, the CDR3 is TGTGCCAGCAGTCCGCAGACTAGCGGGAGCCCTTTTGATGAGCAGTTCTTC.

In this sample, this clone turned up once. The chain is built from TRBV6-1 and TRBJ2-3, with a weak D call TRBD1 (5 bases). The germline V and J ends were trimmed by 6 bases and 2 bases, with 12 bases remaining between them. CDR1 and CDR2 (germline): MNHNS, SASEGT. The CDR3 is 14 residues long. The CDR3 reads CASRRQYFTDTQYF. As DNA, the CDR3 is TGTGCCAGCAGAAGACAGTATTTCACAGATACGCAGTATTTT.

J is TRBJ2-7 and V is TRBV4-1; D may be TRBD1 (5 bases). V was pared by 3 bases and J by 2 bases, with 8 bases between. This CDR3 has 13 amino acids. Germline V gene data show CDR1 as MGHRA and CDR2 as YSYEKL. CDR3 residues: CASSHDRTYEQYF. For the CDR3, the DNA is TGCGCCAGCAGCCACGACAGAACCTACGAGCAGTACTTC.

The rearrangement links TRBV7-2 to TRBJ1-1; the match to TRBD1 covers 7 bases. J was trimmed by 0 bases and V by 5 bases; bases with no gene match: 12. CDR1 and CDR2 from the germline V gene are SGHTA and FQGNSA. CDR3 length: 17 residues. In DNA, the CDR3 is TGTGCCAGCAGCCCAGACGTCGCAGGGGGGCTGAACACTGAAGCTTTCTTT. The encoded protein is CASSPDVAGGLNTEAFF.

The chain employs TRBV12-5 and TRBJ1-1; 7 bases map to TRBD1. This CDR3 is built from 15 residues. Germline V CDR1 and CDR2: LGHNT, FRNRAP. V trimming: 1 base; J trimming: 0 bases; junction bases outside the gene matches: 2. The CDR3 nucleotides are TGTGCTAGTGGTTTGGGGAGGGGGCTGAACACTGAAGCTTTCTTT. Translation gives CASGLGRGLNTEAFF.

The rearrangement uses TRBV29-1 and TRBJ2-1, with 16 bases lining up with TRBD2. The CDR3 contains 19 residues. Germline CDR1 and CDR2: SQVTM and ANQGSEA. Trimming cost V 6 bases and J 1 base; bases outside gene matches: 12. In DNA form, the CDR3 reads TGCAGCGTCCGCCCGGGACTAGCGGGAGGGCCCCGGTCCTACAATGAGCAGTTCTTC. Translating it yields CSVRPGLAGGPRSYNEQFF.

The chain employs TRBV7-9 and TRBJ2-5; TRBD2 is a possible D gene (7 bases). Germline-derived CDR1 and CDR2 are SEHNR and FQNEAQ (reference sequence). Trimming took 5 bases from V and 2 from J, leaving 21 bases between them. The CDR3 extends over 17 amino acids. The CDR3 sequence is CASSPEGVGGKQETQYF. The CDR3 region has the DNA TGTGCCAGCAGCCCAGAGGGGGTGGGAGGGAAGCAAGAGACCCAGTACTTC.

V gene TRBV9 combines with J gene TRBJ1-2, with unresolved D. This CDR3 region has 16 residues. Germline values: CDR1 SGDLS, CDR2 YYNGEE. The V end lost 0 bases, the J end lost 3 bases, and 15 bases lay between the germline ends. CDR3 amino acids: CASSVDTSPTHYGYTF. CDR3 DNA: TGTGCCAGCAGCGTAGATACCAGCCCCACCCACTATGGCTACACCTTC.

This chain connects TRBV5-6 to TRBJ2-3; 10 nucleotides match TRBD2. V dropped 6 bases and J dropped 3; count of bases not matched to a gene: 4. CDR3 length: 14 amino acids. The V gene's germline CDR1 is SGHDT and CDR2 YYEEEE. This CDR3 reads CASIFSGRTDTQYF. Here the CDR3 DNA reads TGTGCCAGCATCTTTAGCGGGAGGACAGATACGCAGTATTTT.

The genes are TRBV4-3 and TRBJ2-3; TRBD1 is a possible D gene (5 bases). The V gene's germline CDR1 is LGHNA and CDR2 YSLEER. With 4 bases removed from V and 5 bases from J, the gap between germline ends came to 13 bases. The CDR3 consists of 14 residues. CDR3 residues: CASSREGVQDTQYF. Written as DNA, the CDR3 is TGCGCCAGCAGCCGCGAAGGGGTGCAAGATACGCAGTATTTT.

In DNA form, the CDR3 reads TGTGCCAGCAGTTACCCCTACGAGCAGTACTTC. Its translation is CASSYPYEQYF. The rearrangement uses TRBV6-6 and TRBJ2-7; no firm D call. Germline V gene sequence: CDR1 MNHNY, CDR2 SVGAGI (reference sequence). The CDR3 runs to 11 residues. Deletions cut 2 bases from V and 2 bases from J, with 1 base between.

The chain is built from TRBV19 and TRBJ2-7; D is unresolved. The CDR3 has 12 amino acids. CDR1 is LNHDA, CDR2 SQIVND, per germline (reference sequence). The ends were cut back, 5 bases at V and 6 bases at J, with 11 bases in the middle. CDR3 nucleotide sequence: TGTGCCAGTAGTGTCAGCTTGAGCGAGCAGTACTTC. It codes for CASSVSLSEQYF.

The V and J genes are TRBV27 and TRBJ2-5, with TRBD2 as a possible D gene (5 bases). In germline, CDR1 is MNHEY, CDR2 SMNVEV (reference sequence). The CDR3 spans 15 residues. Trimming stripped 1 base from V and 0 bases from J, with 9 bases between. Written as DNA, the CDR3 is TGTGCCAGCAGTTTATGGTCCGGGAACCAAGAGACCCAGTACTTC. Its protein product is CASSLWSGNQETQYF.

V usage is TRBV6-1 and J usage is TRBJ1-5; a weak D match, TRBD1 (6 bases). The CDR3 is made up of 14 amino acids. Germline assignment: CDR1 MNHNS and CDR2 SASEGT. V lost 9 bases, J lost 0 bases, and 12 bases lay in between. DNA for the CDR3: TGTGCCAGTGACAGGCGACTTAGCAATCAGCCCCAGCATTTT. It yields the protein CASDRRLSNQPQHF.

The chain links TRBV29-1 to TRBJ2-2, with D perhaps given as TRBD1 or TRBD2 (5 bases each). V was cut by 1 base and J by 10 bases, with 10 bases left in between. The CDR3 runs 12 residues. Germline assignment: CDR1 SQVTM and CDR2 ANQGSEA. The CDR3: CSVEGDAEELFF. In DNA, the CDR3 is TGCAGCGTTGAAGGGGACGCCGAGGAGCTGTTTTTT.

The rearrangement links TRBV9 to TRBJ2-3; 7 nucleotides align to TRBD2. V shed 4 bases and J 0 bases; nucleotides not matched to a gene: 11. From germline, CDR1 is SGDLS and CDR2 YYNGEE. The CDR3 has 17 amino acids. Here the CDR3 DNA reads TGTGCCAGCAGCCCAGGGATCCTAGCGGAAAGCACAGATACGCAGTATTTT. The encoded protein is CASSPGILAESTDTQYF. The entire variable domain, with the rest obtained from reference TRBV9 and TRBJ2-3, is as follows: DSGVTQTPKHLITATGQRVTLRCSPRSGDLSVYWYQQSLDQGLQFLIQYYNGEERAKGNILERFSAQQFPDLHSELNLSSLELGDSALYFCASSPGILAESTDTQYFGPGTRLTVL.

The V and J genes are TRBV13 and TRBJ2-5; TRBD2 aligns across 8 bases. CDR1 is PRHDT, CDR2 FYEKMQ, per germline (reference sequence). Unmatched junction bases numbered 3, after V lost 1 base and J lost 5 bases. The CDR3 is 14 residues long. The CDR3 region is CASSLAGGPETQYF. CDR3 sequence (DNA): TGTGCCAGCAGCTTAGCGGGAGGGCCGGAGACCCAGTACTTC.

V usage is TRBV5-1 and J usage is TRBJ1-1, with a possible D match to TRBD1 (5 bases). V was trimmed by 0 bases and J by 2 bases, leaving 8 bases between them. This CDR3 region has 14 residues. Germline V CDR1 and CDR2: SGHRS, YFSETQ. The CDR3 loop is CASSLEQDNTEAFF. For the CDR3, the DNA is TGCGCCAGCAGCTTGGAACAGGATAACACTGAAGCTTTCTTT.

The V gene is TRBV10-3, the J gene TRBJ2-5; D not certain. The germline V and J ends were trimmed by 2 bases and 1 base, with 2 bases remaining between them. The CDR3 spans 12 residues. Germline CDR1 and CDR2: ENHRY and SYGVKD. The CDR3 DNA reads TGTGCCATCAGTGAGGCCCAAGAGACCCAGTACTTC. Its translation: CAISEAQETQYF.

CDR3 sequence reads: CASSPRDSSAEAFF. In DNA, the CDR3 is TGTGCCAGCAGCCCCCGGGACAGCTCCGCTGAAGCTTTCTTT. The chain joins TRBV14 to TRBJ1-1; 7 bases agree with TRBD1. The ends lost 4 bases at V and 6 bases at J; junction bases unmatched: 8. The V gene's germline CDR1 is SGHDN and CDR2 FVKESK. The CDR3 is 14 amino acids.

In this sample, this clone turned up a few times. V is TRBV19 and J is TRBJ1-2, with D possibly matching TRBD1 (5 bases). CDR3 size: 13 residues. The germline V gene encodes CDR1 LNHDA and CDR2 SQIVND (reference sequence). With 6 bases removed from V and 7 bases from J, the gap between germline ends came to 15 bases. The CDR3 spells CASRPRESRGYTF. The CDR3 DNA follows: TGTGCCAGTAGACCCAGGGAATCGCGTGGCTACACCTTC.

The genes are TRBV15 and TRBJ2-5; D might be TRBD2 (6 bases). Deletions cut 3 bases from V and 1 base from J, with 9 bases between. The CDR3 has 14 amino acids. The germline CDR1 and CDR2 sequences are LNHNV and YYDKDF (reference sequence). CDR3 sequence (DNA): TGTGCCACCAGCAGGGTAGCGGTCCAAGAGACCCAGTACTTC. Protein: CATSRVAVQETQYF.

CDR3: CASDSFFGDEQYF. CDR3 bases: TGTGCCAGCGACAGCTTCTTCGGGGACGAGCAGTACTTC. The V and J genes are TRBV6-5 and TRBJ2-7; D tentatively fits TRBD1 or TRBD2 (5 bases each). Per the germline V gene, CDR1 is MNHEY and CDR2 is SVGAGI. The CDR3 is 13 amino acids. The V end was cut by 8 bases, the J end by 5 bases, with 16 bases between.